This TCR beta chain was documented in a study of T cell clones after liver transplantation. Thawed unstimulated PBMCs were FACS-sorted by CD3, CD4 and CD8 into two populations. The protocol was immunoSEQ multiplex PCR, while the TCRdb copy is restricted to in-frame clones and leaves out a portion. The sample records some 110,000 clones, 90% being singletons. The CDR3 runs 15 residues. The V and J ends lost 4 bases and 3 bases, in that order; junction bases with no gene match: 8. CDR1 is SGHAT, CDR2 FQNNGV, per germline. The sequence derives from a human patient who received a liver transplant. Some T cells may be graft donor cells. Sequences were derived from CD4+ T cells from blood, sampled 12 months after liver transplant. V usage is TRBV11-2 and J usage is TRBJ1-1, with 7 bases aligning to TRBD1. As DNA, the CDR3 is TGTGCCAGCAGCTCGTCCACAACAGGGGACACTGAAGCTTTCTTT. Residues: CASSSSTTGDTEAFF.